This T cell receptor (beta chain) was identified in a study of kidney transplant recipient with SARS-CoV-2 infection. TCRdb passed the reads through MiXCR, listing each CDR3 protein once. The profile shows under 300,000 distinct CDR3 sequences, around 26% of them singletons. With respect to this clonotype: This sequence may be a read error, since a much larger clone differs from it by one base.

The source is a male patient aged 25-45 years who had COVID-19 and was a kidney transplant recipient. The T cells may come from the graft donor. Sequences were derived from a blood sample, sampled at baseline and between days 110 and 120 from a kidney transplant recipient.

The CDR3 sequence: CGVSEGSGGYTF. CDR3 nucleotide sequence: TGCGGCGTTTCGGAGGGGTCGGGCGGCTACACCTTC. The chain has TRBV29-1 and TRBJ1-2, with D possibly matching TRBD1 (5 bases). Germline CDR1 is SQVTM and CDR2 is ANQGSEA. The CDR3 has 12 residues. The whole variable domain, filled in from reference TRBV29-1 and TRBJ1-2, reads SAVISQKPSRDICQRGTSLTIQCQVDSQVTMMFWYRQQPGQSLTLIATANQGSEATYESGFVIDKFPISRPNLTFSTLTVSNMSPEDSSIYLCGVSEGSGGYTFGSGTRLTVV.